This T cell receptor (beta chain) was sequenced for a study of radiation and T cells in renal cell carcinoma. This table comes from immunoSEQ multiplex PCR, and its TCRdb copy is limited to in-frame clones, with some not included. Seen here are roughly 86,000 clones, around 81% observed once, and the top ten hold roughly a tenth. Time point here: blood 4 weeks post-SBRT, at nephrectomy. Noted treatment: 15 Gy SBRT to primary tumor, nephrectomy 4 weeks later. The patient's renal cell carcinoma had clear cell pathology. The CDR3 is made up of 15 amino acids. Trimming stripped 4 bases from V and 2 bases from J, with 16 bases between. CDR1 is SGHRS, CDR2 YFSETQ, per germline.

The chain is built from TRBV5-1 and TRBJ2-7; D uncertain. The source of this sequence is a man aged 45-60 years with renal cell carcinoma. This sample comprised blood, obtained from a patient whose treatment included radiotherapy and nephrectomy. The CDR3 nucleotides are TGCGCCAGCAGCGGCCCCGGGTTGGGCCCCTACGAGCAGTACTTC. Translating gives CASSGPGLGPYEQYF.